These 12 T cell receptor beta chains were all obtained from the same sample, sequenced in a study of T cell responses to AZD1222 COVID-19 vaccine. Profiled with immunoSEQ multiplex PCR; TCRdb holds only in-frame clones, not every one. The table records tens of thousands of clones, 70% to 85% of them present only once. The sequencing used peripheral blood, collected on day 0 of MenACWY control vaccination. These receptors originate from an adult in good health.

V is TRBV5-1 and J is TRBJ2-7; D is uncertain. The CDR3 totals 13 residues. The ends were cut back, 3 bases at V and 6 bases at J, with 13 bases in the middle. In germline, CDR1 is SGHRS, CDR2 YFSETQ. CDR3 in DNA: TGCGCCAGCAGCTCCCGAATAGGTGGCGAGCAGTACTTC. It yields the protein CASSSRIGGEQYF.

V and J are TRBV6-1 and TRBJ2-7; a weak D match, TRBD2 (5 bases). Trimming took off 1 base at V and 6 bases at J, with 7 bases between the two ends. The germline V gene encodes CDR1 MNHNS and CDR2 SASEGT. This CDR3 has 12 residues. The CDR3 DNA is TGTGCCAGCAGTGAAGAGGACTCCGAGCAGTACGTC. Translating gives CASSEEDSEQYV.

CDR3 region: CASSEIRQAGELFF. For the CDR3, the DNA is TGCGCCAGCAGTGAAATTCGACAGGCCGGGGAGCTGTTTTTT. The genes are TRBV10-1 and TRBJ2-2; perhaps TRBD1 as D (6 bases). Trimming left V 3 bases short and J 6 bases short, with 11 bases between. The CDR3 covers 14 residues. CDR1 is WNHNN, CDR2 SYGVQD, per germline (reference sequence).

The chain employs TRBV4-2 and TRBJ2-3; D is ambiguous. This CDR3 contains 15 residues. V lost 4 bases to trimming and J lost 0 bases, with 11 bases between them. The germline V gene has CDR1 LGHNA and CDR2 YNFKEQ. The CDR3 region is CASSRPGPSTDTQYF. As DNA, the CDR3 is TGTGCCAGCAGCCGTCCGGGCCCCAGCACAGATACGCAGTATTTT.

J is TRBJ1-5 and V is TRBV15, with TRBD1 matching over 10 bases. CDR3 size: 17 residues. Unmatched junction bases numbered 7, after V lost 0 bases and J lost 5 bases. Germline lookup yields CDR1 LNHNV and CDR2 YYDKDF (reference sequence). The CDR3 region has the DNA TGTGCCACCAGCAGAGAGCGACCGGGACAGGGGTATCAGCCCCAGCATTTT. Protein: CATSRERPGQGYQPQHF.

V gene TRBV10-1 combines with J gene TRBJ1-5, with D unclear. Germline V gene data show CDR1 as WNHNN and CDR2 as SYGVQD (reference sequence). V lost 6 bases, J lost 4 bases, and 10 bases lay in between. The CDR3 has 13 amino acids. The CDR3 region is CASSGPGNQPQHF. The CDR3 bases are TGCGCCAGCAGCGGACCTGGGAATCAGCCCCAGCATTTT.

The chain carries TRBV4-2 and TRBJ1-6; the D gene is possibly TRBD1 (5 bases). Germline CDR1 and CDR2: LGHNA and YNFKEQ. V shed 0 bases and J shed 7 bases, with 13 bases lying between them. The CDR3 extends over 16 amino acids. CDR3 sequence reads: CASSQDGAPANSPLHF. CDR3 DNA: TGTGCCAGCAGCCAAGATGGGGCACCGGCGAATTCACCCCTCCACTTT.

There are a few counts of this clone. This sequence joins TRBV5-8 and TRBJ1-6; TRBD1 might be the D (5 bases). CDR1 and CDR2 (germline): SGHTS, YDEGEE. The germline V and J ends were trimmed by 5 bases and 7 bases, with 13 bases remaining between them. CDR3 length: 14 residues. DNA for the CDR3: TGTGCCAGCAGATCCGGGGCCCGCAATTCACCCCTCCACTTT. This translates into CASRSGARNSPLHF.

The chain recombines TRBV5-4 with TRBJ1-2, with TRBD1 matching over 8 bases. V shed 3 bases and J 7 bases; nucleotides not matched to a gene: 8. Germline CDR1 and CDR2: SGHNT and YYREEE (reference sequence). The CDR3 totals 14 residues. The DNA for the CDR3 is TGTGCCAGCAGCTCGAACCAGGGGGCGGGTGGCTACACCTTC. Residues: CASSSNQGAGGYTF.

The chain couples TRBV6-6 to TRBJ2-7; the match to TRBD2 covers 14 bases. Trimming removed 5 bases from V and 4 bases from J; junction bases left unmatched: 10. The CDR3 covers 17 residues. Germline V gene data show CDR1 as MNHNY and CDR2 as SVGAGI (reference sequence). This CDR3 reads CASSRLGTSGSFYEQYF. CDR3 bases: TGTGCCAGCAGTCGCCTCGGGACTAGCGGGAGTTTTTACGAGCAGTACTTC.

This clone appeared many times. This sequence joins TRBV4-1 and TRBJ2-7, with D possibly matching TRBD2 (5 bases). Trimming pared 0 bases from V and 10 bases from J, leaving 13 bases between. From germline, CDR1 is MGHRA and CDR2 YSYEKL. This CDR3 comprises 13 residues. In DNA form, the CDR3 reads TGCGCCAGCAGCCAAGAACCGGGGTCCGGTCAGTACTTC. It is translated as CASSQEPGSGQYF.

The chain employs TRBV9 and TRBJ1-3; 7 nucleotides match TRBD1. CDR3 length: 17 residues. Germline V gives CDR1 SGDLS, CDR2 YYNGEE. The V segment lost 2 bases and the J segment 3 bases; nucleotides outside the gene matches: 11. CDR3 nucleotide sequence: TGTGCCAGCAGCGTCGAACTTACAGGGGTGGGTGGAAACACCATATATTTT. It codes for CASSVELTGVGGNTIYF.